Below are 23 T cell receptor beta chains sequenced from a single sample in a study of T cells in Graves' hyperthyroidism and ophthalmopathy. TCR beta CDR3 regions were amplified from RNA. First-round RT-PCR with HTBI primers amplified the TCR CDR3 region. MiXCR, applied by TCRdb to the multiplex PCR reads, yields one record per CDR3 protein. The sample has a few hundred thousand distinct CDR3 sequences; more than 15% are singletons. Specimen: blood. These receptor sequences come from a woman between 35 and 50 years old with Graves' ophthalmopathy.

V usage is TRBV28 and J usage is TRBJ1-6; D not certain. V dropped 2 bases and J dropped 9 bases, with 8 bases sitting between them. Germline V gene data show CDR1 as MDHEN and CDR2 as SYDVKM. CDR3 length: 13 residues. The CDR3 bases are TGTGCCAGCAGTTTAGTGACCTCTTCACCCCTCCACTTT. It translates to CASSLVTSSPLHF.

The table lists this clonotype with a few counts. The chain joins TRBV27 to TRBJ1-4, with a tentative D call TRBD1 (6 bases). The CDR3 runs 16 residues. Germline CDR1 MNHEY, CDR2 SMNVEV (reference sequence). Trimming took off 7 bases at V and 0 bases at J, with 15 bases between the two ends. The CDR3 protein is CASTHLGGTTNEKLFF. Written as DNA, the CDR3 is TGTGCCAGCACTCACCTAGGGGGAACAACTAATGAAAAACTGTTTTTT.

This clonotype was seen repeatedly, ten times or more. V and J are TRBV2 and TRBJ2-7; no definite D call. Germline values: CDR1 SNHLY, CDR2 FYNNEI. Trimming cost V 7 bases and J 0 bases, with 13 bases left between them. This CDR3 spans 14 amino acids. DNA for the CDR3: TGTGCCAGCACCGGCAGTTATAGCTCCTACGAGCAGTACTTC. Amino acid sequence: CASTGSYSSYEQYF.

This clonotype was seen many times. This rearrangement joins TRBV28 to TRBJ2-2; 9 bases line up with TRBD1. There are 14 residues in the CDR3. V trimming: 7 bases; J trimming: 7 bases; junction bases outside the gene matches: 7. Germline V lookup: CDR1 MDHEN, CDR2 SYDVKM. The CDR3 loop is CASITGQGNGELFF. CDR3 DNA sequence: TGTGCCAGCATTACGGGACAGGGAAACGGGGAGCTGTTTTTT.

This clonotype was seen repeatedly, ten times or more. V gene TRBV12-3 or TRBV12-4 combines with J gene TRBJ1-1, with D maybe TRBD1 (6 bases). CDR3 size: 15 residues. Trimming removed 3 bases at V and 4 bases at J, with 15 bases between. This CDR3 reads CASSFGGARGTEAFF. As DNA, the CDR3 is TGTGCCAGCAGTTTTGGGGGGGCCAGGGGCACTGAAGCTTTCTTT.

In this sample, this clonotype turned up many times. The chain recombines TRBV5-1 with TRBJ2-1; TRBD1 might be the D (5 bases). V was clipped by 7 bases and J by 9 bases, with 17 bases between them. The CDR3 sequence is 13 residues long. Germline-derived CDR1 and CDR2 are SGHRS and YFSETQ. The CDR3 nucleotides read TGCGCCAGCTCCCAGGGTTTTCGGGCTGAGCAGTTCTTC. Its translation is CASSQGFRAEQFF.

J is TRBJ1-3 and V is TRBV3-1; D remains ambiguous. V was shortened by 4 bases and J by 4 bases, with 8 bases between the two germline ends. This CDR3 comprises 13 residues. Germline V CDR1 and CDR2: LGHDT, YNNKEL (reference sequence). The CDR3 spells CASSREQGNTIYF. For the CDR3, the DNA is TGTGCCAGCAGCCGCGAACAGGGAAACACCATATATTTT.

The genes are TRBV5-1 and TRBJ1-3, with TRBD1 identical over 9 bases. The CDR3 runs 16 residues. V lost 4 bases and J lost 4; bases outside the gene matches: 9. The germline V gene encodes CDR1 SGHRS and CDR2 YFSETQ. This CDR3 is CASSPGGQGAGNTIYF. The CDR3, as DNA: TGCGCCAGCAGCCCGGGGGGACAGGGAGCCGGAAACACCATATATTTT.

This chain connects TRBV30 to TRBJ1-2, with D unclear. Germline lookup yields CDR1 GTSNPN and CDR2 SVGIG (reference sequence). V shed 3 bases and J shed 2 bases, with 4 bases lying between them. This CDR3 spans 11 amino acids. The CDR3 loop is CAWRGNYGYTF. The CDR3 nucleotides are TGTGCCTGGAGAGGGAACTATGGCTACACCTTC.

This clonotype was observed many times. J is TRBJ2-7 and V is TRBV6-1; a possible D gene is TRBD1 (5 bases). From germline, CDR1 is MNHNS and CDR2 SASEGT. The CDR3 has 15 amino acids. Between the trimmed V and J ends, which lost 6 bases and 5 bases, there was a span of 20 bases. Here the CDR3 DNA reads TGTGCCAGCAGGAGCCCGACAGCGCTATGGGACGAGCAGTACTTC. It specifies CASRSPTALWDEQYF.

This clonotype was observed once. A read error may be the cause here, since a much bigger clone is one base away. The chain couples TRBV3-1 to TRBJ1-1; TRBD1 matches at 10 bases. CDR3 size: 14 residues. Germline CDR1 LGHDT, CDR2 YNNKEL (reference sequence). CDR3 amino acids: CASSTWTGGTEASF. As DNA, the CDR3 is TGTGCCAGCAGCACCTGGACAGGGGGGACTGAAGCTTCCTTT. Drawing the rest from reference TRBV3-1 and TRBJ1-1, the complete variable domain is DTAVSQTPKYLVTQMGNDKSIKCEQNLGHDTMYWYKQDSKKFLKIMFSYNNKELIINETVPNRFSPKSPDKAHLNLHINSLELGDSAVYFCASSTWTGGTEASFGQGTRLTVV.

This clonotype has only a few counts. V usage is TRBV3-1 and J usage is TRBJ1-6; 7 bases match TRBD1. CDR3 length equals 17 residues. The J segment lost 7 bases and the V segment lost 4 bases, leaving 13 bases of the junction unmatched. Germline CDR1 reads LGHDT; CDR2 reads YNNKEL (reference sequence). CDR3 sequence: CASSPRDAGTANSPLHF. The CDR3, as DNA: TGTGCCAGCAGCCCACGAGACGCCGGGACAGCAAATTCACCCCTCCACTTT.

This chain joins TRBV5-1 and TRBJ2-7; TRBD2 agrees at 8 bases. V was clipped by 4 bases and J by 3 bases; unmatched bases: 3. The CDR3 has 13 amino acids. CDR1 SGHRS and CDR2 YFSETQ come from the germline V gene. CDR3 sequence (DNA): TGCGCCAGCAGCAGCGGGAGTGGCTACGAGCAGTACTTC. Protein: CASSSGSGYEQYF.

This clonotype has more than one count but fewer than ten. CDR3 in DNA: TGTGCCAGCTCACCGGGGCCCCAGGGGACAGATACGCAGTATTTT. Translation: CASSPGPQGTDTQYF. The V and J genes are TRBV18 and TRBJ2-3, with D tentatively TRBD1 (6 bases). V was clipped by 3 bases and J by 3 bases, with 13 bases between them. Per germline, CDR1 KGHSH and CDR2 LQKENI. This CDR3 is built from 15 residues.

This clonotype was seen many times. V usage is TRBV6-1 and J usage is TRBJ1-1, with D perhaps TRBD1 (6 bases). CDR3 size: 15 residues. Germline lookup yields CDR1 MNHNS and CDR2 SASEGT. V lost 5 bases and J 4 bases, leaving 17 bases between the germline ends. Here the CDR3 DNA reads TGTGCCAGCAGTTTAACAGGGTTACGGAGCACTGAAGCTTTCTTT. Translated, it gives CASSLTGLRSTEAFF.

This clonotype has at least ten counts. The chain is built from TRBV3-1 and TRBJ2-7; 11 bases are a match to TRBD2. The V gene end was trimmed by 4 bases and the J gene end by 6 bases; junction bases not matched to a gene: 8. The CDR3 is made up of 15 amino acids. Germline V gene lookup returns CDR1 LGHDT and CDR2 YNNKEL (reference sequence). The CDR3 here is CASSLGTSGSREQYF. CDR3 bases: TGTGCCAGCAGCCTGGGGACTAGCGGTTCCCGCGAGCAGTACTTC.

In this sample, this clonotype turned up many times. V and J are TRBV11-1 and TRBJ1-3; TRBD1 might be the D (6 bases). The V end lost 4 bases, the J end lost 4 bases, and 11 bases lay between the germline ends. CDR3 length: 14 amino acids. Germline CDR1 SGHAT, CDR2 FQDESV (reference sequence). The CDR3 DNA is TGTGCCAGCAGCTCCTGGGACACGGGAAACACCATATATTTT. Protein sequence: CASSSWDTGNTIYF.

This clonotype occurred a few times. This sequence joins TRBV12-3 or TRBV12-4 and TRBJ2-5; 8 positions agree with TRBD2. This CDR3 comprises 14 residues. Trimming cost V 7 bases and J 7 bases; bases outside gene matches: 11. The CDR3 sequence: CASTTGTRPRTQYF. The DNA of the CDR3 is TGTGCCAGCACTACCGGGACTAGACCGCGGACCCAGTACTTC.

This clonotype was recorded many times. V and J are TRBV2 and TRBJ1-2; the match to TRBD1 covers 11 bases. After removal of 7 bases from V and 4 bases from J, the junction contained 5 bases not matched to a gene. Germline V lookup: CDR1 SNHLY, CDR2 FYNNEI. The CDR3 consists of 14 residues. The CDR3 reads CASTGQGATYGYTF. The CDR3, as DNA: TGTGCCAGCACCGGACAGGGGGCCACCTATGGCTACACCTTC. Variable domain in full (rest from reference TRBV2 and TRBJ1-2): EPEVTQTPSHQVTQMGQEVILRCVPISNHLYFYWYRQILGQKVEFLVSFYNNEISEKSEIFDDQFSVERPDGSNFTLKIRSTKLEDSAMYFCASTGQGATYGYTFGSGTRLTVV.

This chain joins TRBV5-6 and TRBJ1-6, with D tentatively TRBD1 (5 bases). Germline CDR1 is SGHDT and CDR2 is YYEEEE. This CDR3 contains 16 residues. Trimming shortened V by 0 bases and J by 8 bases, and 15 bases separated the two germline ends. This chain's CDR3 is CASSLAGAGRHSPLHF. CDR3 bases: TGTGCCAGCAGCTTGGCCGGGGCGGGAAGGCATTCACCCCTCCACTTT.

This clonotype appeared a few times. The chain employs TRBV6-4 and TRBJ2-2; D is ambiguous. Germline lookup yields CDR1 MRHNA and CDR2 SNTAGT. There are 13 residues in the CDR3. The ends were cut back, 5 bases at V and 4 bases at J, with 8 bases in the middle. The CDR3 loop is CASSYYSTGELFF. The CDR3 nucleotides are TGTGCCAGCAGTTACTACAGCACCGGGGAGCTGTTTTTT.

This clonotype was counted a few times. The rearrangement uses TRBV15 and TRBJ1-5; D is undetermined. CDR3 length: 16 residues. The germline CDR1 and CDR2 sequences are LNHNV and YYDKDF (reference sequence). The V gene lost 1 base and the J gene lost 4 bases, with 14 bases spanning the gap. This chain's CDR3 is CATSRGIPGLNQPQHF. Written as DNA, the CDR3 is TGTGCCACCAGCAGAGGAATACCGGGCCTTAATCAGCCCCAGCATTTT.

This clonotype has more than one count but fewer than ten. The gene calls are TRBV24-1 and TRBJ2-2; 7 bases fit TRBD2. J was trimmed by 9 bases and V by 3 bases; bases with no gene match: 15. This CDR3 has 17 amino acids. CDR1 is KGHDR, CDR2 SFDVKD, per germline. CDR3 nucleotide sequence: TGTGCCACCAGTGATACCCGGCTGGGGAGGGGTATACGGGAGCTGTTTTTT. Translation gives CATSDTRLGRGIRELFF.